What follows is one TCR beta chain and its context. Its matching antigen is unknown. The sorted conventional CD4+ T cells were CD25-low and CD127-high, with genomic DNA sequenced. The data stem from a study of regulatory and conventional T cells in RAG deficiency. General study results and limits: In Omenn syndrome, sorted "Tregs" may be peripherally activated cells.

The repertoire was sequenced with immunoSEQ multiplex PCR; TCRdb's copy has only in-frame clones and lacks some. This table has about 30,000 clones, about three quarters appearing once. The CDR3 runs 16 residues. V lost 0 bases and J 14 bases, leaving 20 bases between the germline ends. Germline assignment: CDR1 LNHDA and CDR2 SQIVND (reference sequence). These sequences were also reported in another study, on regulatory T cells. That report adds: The PCR used 52 TRBV and 13 TRBJ primers. Skewed V and J usage and few unique V-J pairs marked patient repertoires, most in Tregs.

Sequencing was done on a sample of CD4+ effector T cells sorted from blood. V gene TRBV19 combines with J gene TRBJ1-6; D call uncertain. The source is a human donor in good health. The CDR3 DNA reads TGTGCCAGTAGTATAGATCTATCGGCCCAAAGAGGAACCCTCCACTTT. Its translation: CASSIDLSAQRGTLHF.